Each of the 25 T cell receptor beta chains below was sequenced from the same sample in a study of cytomegalovirus exposure and HLA in healthy donors. With 60 Vbeta and 13 Jbeta primers, the PCR was carried out. Clones were read by immunoSEQ multiplex PCR, and TCRdb kept only the in-frame ones, dropping some. The sample has about 100,000 clones, under 80% seen once. Sequenced sample: PBMCs. Receptors were obtained from a woman between 18 and 29 years old in good health and CMV-seropositive.

This clone was seen a few times. The chain is built from TRBV7-2 and TRBJ2-5; 9 bases match TRBD2. The junction had 2 bases not matched to a gene; V was cut back by 3 bases and J by 3 bases. The CDR3 consists of 14 residues. Germline V gene data show CDR1 as SGHTA and CDR2 as FQGNSA. The CDR3 DNA follows: TGTGCCAGCAGCTTTTCTAGCGGGGAAGAGACCCAGTACTTC. Its protein product is CASSFSSGEETQYF.

The rearrangement joins TRBV6-1 to TRBJ2-1; D uncertain. This CDR3 has 13 residues. Per the germline V gene, CDR1 is MNHNS and CDR2 is SASEGT. V lost 4 bases and J lost 5, with 9 bases in between. CDR3 in DNA: TGTGCCAGCAGTGCTTTAGAAGACAATGAGCAGTTCTTC. This codes for CASSALEDNEQFF.

V usage is TRBV25-1 and J usage is TRBJ2-5, with 8 bases fitting TRBD1. The CDR3 totals 16 residues. Losses at the gene ends were 6 bases for V and 2 bases for J; bases not matched to a gene: 11. Germline V CDR1 and CDR2: MGHDK, SYGVNS. In nucleotides, the CDR3 is TGTGCCAGCAGCACACCGGGACAGGTCCTTCAAGAGACCCAGTACTTC. Amino acid sequence: CASSTPGQVLQETQYF.

The chain is built from TRBV10-3 and TRBJ2-7; 8 nucleotides align to TRBD1. This CDR3 has 12 amino acids. Germline CDR1 reads ENHRY; CDR2 reads SYGVKD. The J segment lost 2 bases and the V segment lost 6 bases, leaving 0 bases of the junction unmatched. The CDR3 nucleotides are TGTGCCATCAGGGGACAGGCCTACGAGCAGTACTTC. It encodes CAIRGQAYEQYF.

This clone appeared a single time. The chain carries TRBV5-6 and TRBJ1-5, with TRBD1 as a possible D gene (5 bases). Germline V gives CDR1 SGHDT, CDR2 YYEEEE. Trimming stripped 3 bases from V and 6 bases from J, with 13 bases between. The CDR3 has 14 amino acids. CDR3 residues: CASSWGRVRQPQHF. CDR3 DNA sequence: TGTGCCAGCAGCTGGGGCAGGGTTCGTCAGCCCCAGCATTTT.

The rearrangement uses TRBV13 and TRBJ2-7, with D possibly matching TRBD2 (5 bases). The length of the CDR3 is 14 residues. Germline CDR1 PRHDT, CDR2 FYEKMQ (reference sequence). V dropped 4 bases and J dropped 1 base, with 11 bases sitting between them. CDR3 sequence reads: CASSSLAGSYEQYF. In DNA, the CDR3 is TGTGCCAGCAGCTCCCTAGCAGGTTCCTACGAGCAGTACTTC.

The genes are TRBV7-9 and TRBJ2-1, with 9 positions matching TRBD2. V trimming: 4 bases; J trimming: 9 bases; junction bases outside the gene matches: 7. The CDR3 runs to 14 residues. Looked up from germline, CDR1 is SEHNR and CDR2 is FQNEAQ (reference sequence). The CDR3 DNA sequence: TGTGCCAGCAGCTCGGGACTAGCTGGCCGTGAGCAGTTCTTC. This encodes CASSSGLAGREQFF.

In DNA, the CDR3 is TGTGCCAGCAGAAACCGGGATGGCAGCGATACGCAGTATTTT. Translated: CASRNRDGSDTQYF. The rearrangement joins TRBV7-9 to TRBJ2-3; a possible D gene is TRBD2 (5 bases). Germline lookup yields CDR1 SEHNR and CDR2 FQNEAQ (reference sequence). The V end was cut by 6 bases, the J end by 6 bases, with 16 bases between. The CDR3 is 14 amino acids.

The sample holds one count of this clone. The rearrangement joins TRBV5-1 to TRBJ1-2; the match to TRBD1 covers 7 bases. V was pared by 4 bases and J by 6 bases, with 15 bases of the junction left unmatched. The CDR3 length is 16 residues. The germline V gene encodes CDR1 SGHRS and CDR2 YFSETQ. CDR3 DNA sequence: TGCGCCAGCAGCCCGGGAGCGATGACAGGGTGGGATGGCTACACCTTC. Amino acids: CASSPGAMTGWDGYTF.

This sequence joins TRBV7-9 and TRBJ2-3; 12 bases map to TRBD2. Germline CDR1 and CDR2: SEHNR and FQNEAQ (reference sequence). The CDR3 has 11 amino acids. In DNA form, the CDR3 reads TGTCTAGCGGGAGGGCCAGATACGCAGTATTTT. Amino acids: CLAGGPDTQYF.

The chain recombines TRBV10-3 with TRBJ2-1; a weak D match, TRBD1 (6 bases). Germline V CDR1 and CDR2: ENHRY, SYGVKD. The CDR3 is 14 amino acids. V was cut by 5 bases and J by 9 bases, with 17 bases left in between. Here the CDR3 reads CAISQGPSQPEQFF. The CDR3 DNA reads as TGTGCCATCAGTCAGGGGCCTAGCCAACCTGAGCAGTTCTTC.

The chain combines TRBV7-2 with TRBJ2-1; no firm D call. V gave up 1 base and J gave up 2 bases, with 9 bases separating them. CDR1 and CDR2 (germline): SGHTA, FQGNSA. This CDR3 has 15 amino acids. The DNA for the CDR3 is TGTGCCAGCAGCTTAGACTGGGCGCCCTACAATGAGCAGTTCTTC. Residues: CASSLDWAPYNEQFF.

The chain links TRBV6-5 to TRBJ1-3; no clear D gene. The CDR3 consists of 16 residues. The germline CDR1 and CDR2 sequences are MNHEY and SVGAGI. Trimming pared 3 bases from V and 0 bases from J, leaving 12 bases between. Here the CDR3 DNA reads TGTGCCAGCAGTTATCGATTTGCAGACTCTGGAAACACCATATATTTT. Its protein product is CASSYRFADSGNTIYF.

This clone was observed a few times. This rearrangement joins TRBV4-3 to TRBJ1-3, with D possibly TRBD1 on 5 matching bases. Trimming left V 5 bases short and J 4 bases short, with 18 bases between. CDR3 length: 16 amino acids. Germline CDR1 and CDR2: LGHNA and YSLEER. The CDR3 spells CASSASGFASGNTIYF. The DNA for the CDR3 is TGCGCCAGCAGCGCTTCAGGGTTTGCCTCAGGAAACACCATATATTTT.

This CDR3 is CASNRGGDGEQYF. As DNA, the CDR3 is TGTGCCAGCAACCGGGGGGGGGACGGGGAGCAGTACTTC. The V and J genes are TRBV7-2 and TRBJ2-7; 8 bases map to TRBD2. The trim removed 7 bases at V and 7 bases at J, leaving 9 bases unmatched. This CDR3 spans 13 amino acids. Germline CDR1 reads SGHTA; CDR2 reads FQGNSA. The whole variable domain, remainder taken from reference TRBV7-2 and TRBJ2-7, is GAGVSQSPSNKVTEKGKDVELRCDPISGHTALYWYRQSLGQGLEFLIYFQGNSAPDKSGLPSDRFSAERTGGSVSTLTIQRTQQEDSAVYLCASNRGGDGEQYFGPGTRLTVT.

The V gene is TRBV9, the J gene TRBJ2-3; D ambiguous. The germline V and J ends were trimmed by 0 bases and 1 base, with 12 bases remaining between them. This CDR3 region has 16 residues. Germline CDR1 and CDR2: SGDLS and YYNGEE. CDR3 protein: CASSVVGSRRTDTQYF. In DNA form, the CDR3 reads TGTGCCAGCAGCGTAGTTGGTAGCCGGCGCACAGATACGCAGTATTTT.

The J gene is TRBJ2-1, the V gene TRBV21-1; the table's TRBD1 call for D was not verified on the DNA. TRBV21-1 is listed as a pseudogene. The CDR3 has 11 residues. The CDR3 sequence is CASPRPQAQFF. CDR3 coding DNA: TGTGCCAGCCCAAGGCCTCAGGCGCAGTTCTTC.

J is TRBJ2-1 and V is TRBV19; TRBD2 matches 8 bases. The CDR3 runs 12 residues. Germline loops: CDR1 LNHDA, CDR2 SQIVND (reference sequence). V trimming: 5 bases; J trimming: 12 bases; junction bases outside the gene matches: 6. The CDR3 here is CASSPAGVGQFF. CDR3 nucleotide sequence: TGTGCCAGTAGTCCAGCGGGAGTCGGGCAGTTCTTC.

V usage is TRBV4-1 and J usage is TRBJ2-4; perhaps TRBD1 as D (6 bases). The CDR3 covers 17 residues. Per the germline V gene, CDR1 is MGHRA and CDR2 is YSYEKL. Trimming took off 0 bases at V and 3 bases at J, with 15 bases between the two ends. CDR3 sequence (DNA): TGCGCCAGCAGCCAAGACCGGACAGAAGTGGGCAAAAACATTCAGTACTTC. It specifies CASSQDRTEVGKNIQYF.

The CDR3 nucleotides are TGTGCCAGCAGTGACAGGGTGGGAGGGAGTATAGCTTTCTTT. This sequence encodes CASSDRVGGSIAFF. The V and J genes are TRBV6-1 and TRBJ1-1; D is perhaps TRBD1 (5 bases). Germline V gives CDR1 MNHNS, CDR2 SASEGT. The V gene lost 3 bases and the J gene lost 10 bases, with 18 bases spanning the gap. The CDR3 is made up of 14 amino acids.

The V gene is TRBV5-4, the J gene TRBJ2-3; 8 bases are a match to TRBD2. CDR1 SGHNT and CDR2 YYREEE come from the germline V gene (reference sequence). This CDR3 is 17 amino acids long. J gave up 4 bases and V 2 bases, and 12 bases lay outside the gene matches. DNA of the CDR3: TGTGCCAGCAGCTTCTTGCGGGAGGCCTACTTTGCAGATACGCAGTATTTT. This encodes CASSFLREAYFADTQYF.

The V and J genes are TRBV6-5 and TRBJ2-2, with a weak D call TRBD2 (7 bases). The CDR3 has 14 amino acids. The V and J ends lost 6 bases and 7 bases respectively, with 15 bases between them. CDR1 MNHEY and CDR2 SVGAGI come from the germline V gene. CDR3 coding DNA: TGTGCCAGCAGCCCTTGGGGAGGGGGCGGGGAGCTGTTTTTT. Its protein is CASSPWGGGGELFF.

This clone was seen only once. The gene calls are TRBV19 and TRBJ2-1; D gene unclear. The CDR3 is 14 residues long. Germline loops: CDR1 LNHDA, CDR2 SQIVND (reference sequence). V was trimmed by 3 bases and J by 5 bases, leaving 11 bases between them. CDR3 DNA: TGTGCCAGTAGTATCCGAGTCCCCAACAATGAGCAGTTCTTC. Translation gives CASSIRVPNNEQFF.

The chain carries TRBV27 and TRBJ1-2; the match to TRBD1 covers 9 bases. Trimming cost V 5 bases and J 5 bases; bases outside gene matches: 3. CDR3 length: 13 amino acids. Germline-derived CDR1 and CDR2 are MNHEY and SMNVEV (reference sequence). CDR3 DNA: TGTGCCAGCAGTCCGGGACAGGGATATGGCTACACCTTC. Protein sequence: CASSPGQGYGYTF.

The V call is TRBV6-5, the J call TRBJ2-3, with 11 bases identical to TRBD2. Trimming at V came to 5 bases and at J to 6 bases, leaving 10 bases not matched to a gene. The CDR3 extends over 16 amino acids. Germline V CDR1 and CDR2: MNHEY, SVGAGI. CDR3 amino acids: CASSNYLAGGSDTQYF. The CDR3 DNA follows: TGTGCCAGCAGTAACTACCTAGCGGGAGGTAGCGATACGCAGTATTTT.